These 5 T cell receptor beta chains were sequenced from one sample in a study of Graves' ophthalmopathy and Graves' hyperthyroidism. Amplified material comprised TCR beta CDR3 regions derived from RNA transcripts. First-round RT-PCR with HTBI primers preceded a second-round multiplex PCR. TCRdb analysed the multiplex PCR reads with MiXCR anew, one entry per CDR3 protein. The data hold about 220,000 distinct CDR3 sequences, with 20% to 25% observed a single time. Sample: peripheral blood. The receptors derive from a woman in her forties or fifties with Graves' ophthalmopathy.

This chain links TRBV20-1 with TRBJ2-2; the D is unclear. Trimming took off 4 bases at V and 0 bases at J, with 12 bases between the two ends. This CDR3 region has 15 residues. Germline CDR1 and CDR2: DFQATT and SNEGSKA (reference sequence). The CDR3: CSATPMTSNTGELFF. The CDR3 bases are TGCAGTGCTACCCCTATGACGTCGAACACCGGGGAGCTGTTTTTT.

This clonotype was counted ten times or more. V gene TRBV20-1 combines with J gene TRBJ2-4; 8 bases align to TRBD2. The germline CDR1 and CDR2 sequences are DFQATT and SNEGSKA (reference sequence). J gave up 4 bases and V 5 bases, and 10 bases lay outside the gene matches. The CDR3 is made up of 15 amino acids. The CDR3 loop reads CSARKAGAGKNIQYF. In nucleotides, the CDR3 is TGCAGTGCTCGAAAAGCGGGAGCTGGTAAAAACATTCAGTACTTC.

Many counts were recorded for this clonotype. This chain links TRBV2 with TRBJ2-2; 10 bases agree with TRBD2. The CDR3 has 17 amino acids. V was pared by 6 bases and J by 4 bases, with 11 bases of the junction left unmatched. Germline loops: CDR1 SNHLY, CDR2 FYNNEI. For the CDR3, the DNA is TGTGCCAGCAGCCGTGACTCGGTAGCGGGAGGCACCGGGGAGCTGTTTTTT. Its protein is CASSRDSVAGGTGELFF.

This clonotype was observed at least ten times. J is TRBJ2-7 and V is TRBV4-2; D uncertain. Germline V gives CDR1 LGHNA, CDR2 YNFKEQ. The ends were cut back, 2 bases at V and 4 bases at J, with 9 bases in the middle. The CDR3 loop spans 13 amino acids. The CDR3, as DNA: TGTGCCAGCAGCCAAAGGTCATCATACGAGCAGTACTTC. Translation: CASSQRSSYEQYF.

The chain employs TRBV28 and TRBJ2-7; D unclear. Germline V gives CDR1 MDHEN, CDR2 SYDVKM. The CDR3 is 15 amino acids. CDR3 nucleotides: TGTATCAGCAGTTTAGGAATGGCAAACACCTACGAGCAGTACTTC. Protein product: CISSLGMANTYEQYF.